This T cell receptor (beta chain) is drawn from a study of T cell changes during pregnancy in multiple sclerosis. TCRdb's copy holds only in-frame clones and misses some; the assay was immunoSEQ multiplex PCR. The sample has 90,000 or so clones, approximately 89% seen once. This CDR3 has 14 residues. The V end lost 2 bases, the J end lost 5 bases, and 7 bases lay between the germline ends. The germline CDR1 and CDR2 sequences are SEHNR and FQNEAQ (reference sequence). This specimen was peripheral blood, taken in the first trimester of pregnancy. This clonotype originated in a female donor in good health, enrolled as a control in a pregnancy study. The V and J genes are TRBV7-9 and TRBJ1-6; unclear D gene. CDR3 amino acids: CASSLLADNSPLHF. The CDR3 DNA sequence: TGTGCCAGCAGCTTATTGGCAGATAATTCACCCCTCCACTTT.